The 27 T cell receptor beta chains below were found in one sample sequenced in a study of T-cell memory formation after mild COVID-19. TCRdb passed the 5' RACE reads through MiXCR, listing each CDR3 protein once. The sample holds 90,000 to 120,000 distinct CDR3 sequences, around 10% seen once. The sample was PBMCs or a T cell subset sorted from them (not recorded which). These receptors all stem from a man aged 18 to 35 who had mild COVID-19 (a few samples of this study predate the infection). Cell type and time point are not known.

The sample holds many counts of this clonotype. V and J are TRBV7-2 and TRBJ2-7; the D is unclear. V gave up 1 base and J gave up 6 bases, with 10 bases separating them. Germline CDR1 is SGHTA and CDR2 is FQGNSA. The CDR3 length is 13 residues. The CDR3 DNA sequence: TGTGCCAGCAGCTTAGATCCAGTGGGCGAGCAGTACTTC. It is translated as CASSLDPVGEQYF.

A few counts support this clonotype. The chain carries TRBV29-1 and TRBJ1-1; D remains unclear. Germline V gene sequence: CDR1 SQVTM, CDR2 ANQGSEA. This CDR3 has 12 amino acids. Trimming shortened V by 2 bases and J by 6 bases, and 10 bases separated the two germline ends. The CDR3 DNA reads TGCAGCGTTGAAAGGGTAACGGCTGAAGCTTTCTTT. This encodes CSVERVTAEAFF.

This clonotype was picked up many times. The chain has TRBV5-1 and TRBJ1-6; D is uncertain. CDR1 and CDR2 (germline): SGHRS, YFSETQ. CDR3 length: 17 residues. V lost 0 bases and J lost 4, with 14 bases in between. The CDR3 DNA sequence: TGCGCCAGCAGCTTGGCTGGCCCGAATATTTATAATTCACCCCTCCACTTT. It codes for CASSLAGPNIYNSPLHF.

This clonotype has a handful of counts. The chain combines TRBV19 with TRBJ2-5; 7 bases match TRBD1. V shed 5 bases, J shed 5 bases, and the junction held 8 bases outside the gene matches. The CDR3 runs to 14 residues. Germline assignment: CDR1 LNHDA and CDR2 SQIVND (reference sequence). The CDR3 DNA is TGTGCCAGTAGTGTCTCAGGGGGAAGGGAGACCCAGTACTTC. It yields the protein CASSVSGGRETQYF.

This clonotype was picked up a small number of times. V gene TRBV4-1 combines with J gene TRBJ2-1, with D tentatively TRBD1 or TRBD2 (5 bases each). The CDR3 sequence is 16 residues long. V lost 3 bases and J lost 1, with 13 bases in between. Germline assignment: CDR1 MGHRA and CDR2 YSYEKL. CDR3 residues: CASSHRVGDSYNEQFF. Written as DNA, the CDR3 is TGCGCCAGCAGCCACCGAGTGGGGGATTCCTACAATGAGCAGTTCTTC.

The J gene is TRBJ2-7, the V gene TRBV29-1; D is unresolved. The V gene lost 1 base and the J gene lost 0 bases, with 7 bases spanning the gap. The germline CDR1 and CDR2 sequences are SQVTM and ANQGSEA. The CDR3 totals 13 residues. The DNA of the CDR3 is TGCAGCGTTGAAGCATCTAGCTCCTACGAGCAGTACTTC. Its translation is CSVEASSSYEQYF.

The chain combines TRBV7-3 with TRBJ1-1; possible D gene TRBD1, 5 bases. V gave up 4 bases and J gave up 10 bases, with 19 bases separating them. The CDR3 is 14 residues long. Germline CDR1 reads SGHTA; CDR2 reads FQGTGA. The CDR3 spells CASSSGMTGAAAFF. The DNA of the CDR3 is TGTGCCAGCAGCTCAGGGATGACCGGGGCGGCAGCTTTCTTT.

The CDR3 protein is CASSFRFDEQYF. The CDR3 coding sequence is TGTGCCAGCAGCTTCCGCTTCGACGAGCAGTACTTC. The chain couples TRBV5-6 to TRBJ2-7; no firm D call. This CDR3 has 12 residues. CDR1 and CDR2 from the germline V gene are SGHDT and YYEEEE. Trimming removed 2 bases from V and 5 bases from J, with 8 bases in between.

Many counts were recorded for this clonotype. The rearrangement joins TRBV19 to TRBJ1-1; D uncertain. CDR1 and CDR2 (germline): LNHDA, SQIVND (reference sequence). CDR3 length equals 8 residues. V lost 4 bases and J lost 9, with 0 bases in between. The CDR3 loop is CASSKAFF. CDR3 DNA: TGTGCCAGTAGTAAAGCTTTCTTT.

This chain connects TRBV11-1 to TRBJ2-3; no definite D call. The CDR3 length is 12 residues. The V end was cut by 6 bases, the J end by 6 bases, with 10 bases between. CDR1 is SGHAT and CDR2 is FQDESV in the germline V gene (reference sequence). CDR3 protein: CASRMRSDTQYF. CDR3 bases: TGTGCCAGCAGAATGAGGTCGGATACGCAGTATTTT.

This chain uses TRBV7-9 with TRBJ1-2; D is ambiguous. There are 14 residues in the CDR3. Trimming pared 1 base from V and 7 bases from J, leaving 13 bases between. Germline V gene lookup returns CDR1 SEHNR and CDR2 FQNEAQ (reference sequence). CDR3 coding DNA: TGTGCCAGCAGCTTAGAGGGTCCCAGCGGTGGCTACACCTTC. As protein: CASSLEGPSGGYTF.

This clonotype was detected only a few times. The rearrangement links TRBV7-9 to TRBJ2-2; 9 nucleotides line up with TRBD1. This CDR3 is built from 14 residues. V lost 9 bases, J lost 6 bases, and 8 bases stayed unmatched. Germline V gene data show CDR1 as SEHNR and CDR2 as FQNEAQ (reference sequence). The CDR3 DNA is TGTGCCAGTGGTCGGACAGGGGCGGCCGGGGAGCTGTTTTTT. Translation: CASGRTGAAGELFF.

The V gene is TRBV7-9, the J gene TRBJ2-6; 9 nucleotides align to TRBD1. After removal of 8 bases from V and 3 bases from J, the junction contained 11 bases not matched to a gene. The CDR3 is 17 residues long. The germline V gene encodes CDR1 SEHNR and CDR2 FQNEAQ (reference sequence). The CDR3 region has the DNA TGTGCCAGCGGCGGATCGGGACAGGGTCATGGGGCCAACGTCCTGACTTTC. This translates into CASGGSGQGHGANVLTF.

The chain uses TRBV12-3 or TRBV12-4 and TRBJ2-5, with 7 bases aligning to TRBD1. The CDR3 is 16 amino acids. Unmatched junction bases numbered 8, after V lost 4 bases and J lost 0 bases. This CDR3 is CASSSRTGRYQETQYF. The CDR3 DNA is TGTGCCAGCAGTTCTCGGACAGGTCGATACCAAGAGACCCAGTACTTC.

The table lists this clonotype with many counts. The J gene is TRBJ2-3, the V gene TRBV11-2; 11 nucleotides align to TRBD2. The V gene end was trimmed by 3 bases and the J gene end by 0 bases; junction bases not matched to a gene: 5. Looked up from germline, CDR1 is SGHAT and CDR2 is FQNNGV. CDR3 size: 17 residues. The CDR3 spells CASSFLAGGYSTDTQYF. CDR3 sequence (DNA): TGTGCCAGCAGCTTCCTAGCGGGGGGCTATAGCACAGATACGCAGTATTTT.

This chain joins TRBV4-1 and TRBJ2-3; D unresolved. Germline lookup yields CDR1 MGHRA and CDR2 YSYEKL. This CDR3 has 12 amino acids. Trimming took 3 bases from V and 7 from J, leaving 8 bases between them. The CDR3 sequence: CASSQGSNTQYF. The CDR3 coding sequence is TGCGCCAGCAGCCAGGGGTCCAATACGCAGTATTTT.

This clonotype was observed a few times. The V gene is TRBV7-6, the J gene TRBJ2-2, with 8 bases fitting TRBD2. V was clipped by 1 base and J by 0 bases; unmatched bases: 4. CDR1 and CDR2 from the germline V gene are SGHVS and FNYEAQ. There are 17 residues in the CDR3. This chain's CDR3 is CASSLVSGGANTGELFF. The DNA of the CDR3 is TGTGCCAGCAGCTTAGTCAGCGGGGGCGCGAACACCGGGGAGCTGTTTTTT. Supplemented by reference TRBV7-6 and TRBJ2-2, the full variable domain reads GAGVSQSPRYKVTKRGQDVALRCDPISGHVSLYWYRQALGQGPEFLTYFNYEAQQDKSGLPNDRFSAERPEGSISTLTIQRTEQRDSAMYRCASSLVSGGANTGELFFGEGSRLTVL.

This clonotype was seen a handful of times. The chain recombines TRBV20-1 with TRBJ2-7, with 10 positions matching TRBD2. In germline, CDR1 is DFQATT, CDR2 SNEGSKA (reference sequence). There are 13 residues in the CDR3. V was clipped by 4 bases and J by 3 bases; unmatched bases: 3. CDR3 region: CSATSGGIYEQYV. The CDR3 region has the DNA TGCAGTGCTACTAGCGGGGGCATCTACGAGCAGTACGTC.

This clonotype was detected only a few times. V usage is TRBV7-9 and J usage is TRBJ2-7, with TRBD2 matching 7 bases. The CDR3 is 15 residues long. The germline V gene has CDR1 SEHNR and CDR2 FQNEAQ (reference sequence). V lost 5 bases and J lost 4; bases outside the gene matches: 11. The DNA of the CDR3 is TGTGCCAGCAGCCCAGCCCCGGGGGGTATATACGAGCAGTACGTC. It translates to CASSPAPGGIYEQYV.

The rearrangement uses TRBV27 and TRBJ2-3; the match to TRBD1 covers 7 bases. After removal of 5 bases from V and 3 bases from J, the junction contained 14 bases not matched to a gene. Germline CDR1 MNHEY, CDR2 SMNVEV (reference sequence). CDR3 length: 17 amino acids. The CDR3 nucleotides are TGTGCCAGCAGTCCCAACAGGGGTGAGCTGCTGACAGATACGCAGTATTTT. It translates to CASSPNRGELLTDTQYF.

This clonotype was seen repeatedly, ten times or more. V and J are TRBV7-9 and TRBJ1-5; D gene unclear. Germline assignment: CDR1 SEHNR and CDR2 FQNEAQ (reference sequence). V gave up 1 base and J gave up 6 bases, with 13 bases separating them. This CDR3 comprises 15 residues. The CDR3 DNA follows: TGTGCCAGCAGCTTAGAATACGAGGGAGGTCAGCCCCAGCATTTT. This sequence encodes CASSLEYEGGQPQHF.

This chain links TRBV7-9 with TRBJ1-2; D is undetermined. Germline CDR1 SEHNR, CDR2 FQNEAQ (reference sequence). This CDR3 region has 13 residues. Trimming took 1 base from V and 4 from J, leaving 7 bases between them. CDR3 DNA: TGTGCCAGCAGCTTAGTCCCCTCCTATGGCTACACCTTC. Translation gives CASSLVPSYGYTF.

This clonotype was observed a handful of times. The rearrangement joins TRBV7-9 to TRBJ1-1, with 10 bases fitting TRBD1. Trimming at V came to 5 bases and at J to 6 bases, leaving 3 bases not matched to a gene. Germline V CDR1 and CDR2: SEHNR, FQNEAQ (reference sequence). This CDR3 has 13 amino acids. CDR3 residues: CASSRDRGAEAFF. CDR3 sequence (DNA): TGTGCCAGCAGCCGGGACAGGGGCGCTGAAGCTTTCTTT.

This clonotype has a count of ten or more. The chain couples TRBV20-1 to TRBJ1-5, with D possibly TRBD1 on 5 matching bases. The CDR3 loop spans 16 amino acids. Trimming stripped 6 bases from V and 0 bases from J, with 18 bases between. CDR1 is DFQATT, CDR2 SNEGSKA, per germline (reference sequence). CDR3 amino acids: CSATRRGKYSNQPQHF. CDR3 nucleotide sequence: TGCAGTGCAACCCGCCGGGGCAAATATAGCAATCAGCCCCAGCATTTT.

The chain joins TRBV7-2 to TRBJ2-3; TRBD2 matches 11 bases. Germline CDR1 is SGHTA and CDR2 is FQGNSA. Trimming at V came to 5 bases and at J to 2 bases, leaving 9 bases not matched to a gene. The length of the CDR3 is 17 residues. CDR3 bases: TGTGCCAGCAGCCGACCTAGCGGGGGGCAAAACACAGATACGCAGTATTTT. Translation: CASSRPSGGQNTDTQYF.

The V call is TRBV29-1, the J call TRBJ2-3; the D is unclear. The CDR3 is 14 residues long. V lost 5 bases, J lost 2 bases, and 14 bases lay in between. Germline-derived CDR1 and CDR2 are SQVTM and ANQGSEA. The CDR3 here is CSVFGVANTDTQYF. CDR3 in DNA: TGCAGCGTTTTCGGAGTGGCTAACACAGATACGCAGTATTTT.

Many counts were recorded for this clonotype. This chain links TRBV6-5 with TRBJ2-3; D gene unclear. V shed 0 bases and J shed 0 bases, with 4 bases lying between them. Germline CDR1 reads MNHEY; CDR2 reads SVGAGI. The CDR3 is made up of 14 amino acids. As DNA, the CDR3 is TGTGCCAGCAGTTACTCGGCCAGCACAGATACGCAGTATTTT. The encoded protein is CASSYSASTDTQYF.